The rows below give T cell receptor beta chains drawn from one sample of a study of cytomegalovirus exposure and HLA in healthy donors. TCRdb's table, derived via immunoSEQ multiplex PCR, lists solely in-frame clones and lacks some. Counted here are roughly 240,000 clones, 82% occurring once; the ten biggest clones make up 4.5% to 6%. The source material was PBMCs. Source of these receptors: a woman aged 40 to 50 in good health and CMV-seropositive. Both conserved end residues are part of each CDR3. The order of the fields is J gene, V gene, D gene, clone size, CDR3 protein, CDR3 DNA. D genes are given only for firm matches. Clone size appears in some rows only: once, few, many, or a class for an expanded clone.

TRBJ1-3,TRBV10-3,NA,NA,CATTSNAGRTSGNTIYF,TGTGCCACCACATCGAATGCAGGGAGGACTTCTGGAAACACCATATATTTT
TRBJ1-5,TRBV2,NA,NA,CASRGDRINNQPQHF,TGTGCCAGCAGGGGTGACAGGATCAACAATCAGCCCCAGCATTTT
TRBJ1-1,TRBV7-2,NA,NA,CASSPPGGMNTEAFF,TGTGCCAGCAGCCCCCCGGGGGGCATGAACACTGAAGCTTTCTTT
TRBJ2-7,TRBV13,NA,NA,CASSSRFYEQYF,TGTGCCAGCAGCTCTAGGTTTTACGAGCAGTACTTC
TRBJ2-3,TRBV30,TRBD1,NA,CAWSRDRGIVGTDTQYF,TGTGCCTGGAGTCGGGACAGGGGAATCGTTGGCACAGATACGCAGTATTTT
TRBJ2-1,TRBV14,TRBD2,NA,CASSQDRLAGEQFF,TGTGCCAGCAGCCAAGATCGACTAGCGGGAGAGCAGTTCTTC
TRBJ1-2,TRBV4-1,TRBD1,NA,CASSQVAGGSSNYGYTF,TGCGCCAGCAGCCAAGTGGCAGGGGGGTCCTCTAACTATGGCTACACCTTC
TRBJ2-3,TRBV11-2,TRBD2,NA,CASSAGGDTQYF,TGTGCCAGCAGCGCGGGGGGAGATACGCAGTATTTT
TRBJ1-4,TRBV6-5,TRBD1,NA,CASSRAGGADEKLFF,TGTGCCAGCAGTCGAGCAGGGGGCGCGGATGAAAAACTGTTTTTT
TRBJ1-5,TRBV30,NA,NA,CAWSGGISNQPQHF,TGTGCCTGGAGTGGCGGGATAAGCAATCAGCCCCAGCATTTT
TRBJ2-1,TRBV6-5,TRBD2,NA,CASSYGAGGPYNEQFF,TGTGCCAGCAGTTACGGGGCGGGGGGTCCCTACAATGAGCAGTTCTTC
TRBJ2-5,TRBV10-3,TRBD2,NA,CAISDGLAGGPETQYF,TGTGCCATCAGTGATGGACTAGCGGGGGGGCCTGAGACCCAGTACTTC
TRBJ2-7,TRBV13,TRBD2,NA,CASSLGLAGSYEQYF,TGTGCCAGCAGCTTAGGACTAGCGGGCTCCTACGAGCAGTACTTC
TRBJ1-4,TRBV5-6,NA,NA,CASSLDAGRNEKLFF,TGTGCCAGCAGCTTGGATGCAGGGCGGAATGAAAAACTGTTTTTT
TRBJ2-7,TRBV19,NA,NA,CASSITGGGNYEQYF,TGTGCCAGTAGTATTACCGGAGGGGGCAATTACGAGCAGTACTTC
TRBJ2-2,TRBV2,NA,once,CAGRGATNTGELFF,TGTGCCGGCAGGGGGGCTACGAACACCGGGGAGCTGTTTTTT
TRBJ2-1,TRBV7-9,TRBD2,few,CASSLSGSDEQFF,TGTGCCAGCAGCTTAAGCGGGAGCGATGAGCAGTTCTTC
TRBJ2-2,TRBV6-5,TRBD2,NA,CASRKVSGRRGELFF,TGTGCCAGCAGAAAAGTTAGCGGGCGACGCGGGGAGCTGTTTTTT
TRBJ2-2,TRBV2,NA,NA,CASSESGPVSAGELFF,TGTGCCAGCAGTGAATCGGGTCCCGTGTCCGCCGGGGAGCTGTTTTTT
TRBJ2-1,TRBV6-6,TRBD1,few,CASSLLGQKNEQFF,TGTGCCAGCAGTTTGCTGGGACAGAAAAATGAGCAGTTCTTC
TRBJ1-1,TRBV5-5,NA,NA,CASSFLGRGGTDMNTEAFF,TGTGCCAGCAGCTTTCTTGGACGGGGGGGCACAGACATGAACACTGAAGCTTTCTTT
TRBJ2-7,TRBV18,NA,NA,CASSPRVSGPYEQYF,TGTGCCAGCTCACCGCGTGTTAGCGGTCCCTACGAGCAGTACTTC
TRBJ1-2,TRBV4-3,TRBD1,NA,CASSQAVGQGYGYTF,TGCGCCAGCAGCCAAGCCGTCGGACAGGGCTATGGCTACACCTTC
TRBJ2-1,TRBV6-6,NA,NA,CASTDPGETNEQFF,TGTGCCAGCACCGACCCGGGGGAGACCAATGAGCAGTTCTTC
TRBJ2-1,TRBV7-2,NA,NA,CASSLKALRGGRDEQFF,TGTGCCAGCAGCTTAAAAGCTCTGCGGGGTGGGCGCGATGAGCAGTTCTTC
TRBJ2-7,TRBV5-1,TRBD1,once,CASSMPGQGAYEQYF,TGCGCCAGCAGCATGCCGGGACAGGGCGCCTACGAGCAGTACTTC
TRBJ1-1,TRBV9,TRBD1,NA,CASSGPRQGMWTEAFF,TGTGCCAGCAGTGGCCCCAGACAGGGGATGTGGACTGAAGCTTTCTTT
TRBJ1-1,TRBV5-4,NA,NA,CASRHNTENTEAFF,TGTGCCAGCAGACACAACACAGAGAACACTGAAGCTTTCTTT
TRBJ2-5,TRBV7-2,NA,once,CASSLGPPMGGQETQYF,TGTGCCAGCAGCTTAGGCCCCCCAATGGGGGGTCAAGAGACCCAGTACTTC
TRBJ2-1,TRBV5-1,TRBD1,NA,CASSSLRDRDHEQFF,TGCGCCAGCAGCTCTCTCCGGGACAGGGACCATGAGCAGTTCTTC
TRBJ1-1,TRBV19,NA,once,CASSGGARGTEAFF,TGTGCCAGTAGTGGAGGGGCTCGGGGGACTGAAGCTTTCTTT
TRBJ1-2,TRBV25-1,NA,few,CASSSRRDTYLYGYTF,TGTGCCAGCAGTTCCCGACGGGATACATACCTCTATGGCTACACCTTC
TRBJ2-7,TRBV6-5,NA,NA,CASSYGTPTSYEQYF,TGTGCCAGCAGTTACGGGACACCCACCTCCTACGAGCAGTACTTC
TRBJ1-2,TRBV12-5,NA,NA,CASGLGTVGRLANYGYTF,TGTGCTAGTGGTTTGGGTACCGTGGGGCGCCTAGCTAACTATGGCTACACCTTC
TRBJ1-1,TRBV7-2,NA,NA,CASSLNPGIDTEAFF,TGTGCCAGCAGCTTAAATCCAGGGATTGACACTGAAGCTTTCTTT
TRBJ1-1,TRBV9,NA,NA,CASSLQGMNTEAFF,TGTGCCAGCAGCCTACAGGGCATGAACACTGAAGCTTTCTTT
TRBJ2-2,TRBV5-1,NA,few,CASSLQGPSNTGELFF,TGCGCCAGCAGCTTACAGGGCCCGTCGAACACCGGGGAGCTGTTTTTT
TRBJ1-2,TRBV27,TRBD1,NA,CASRRTGTNYGYTF,TGTGCCAGCAGAAGGACAGGGACAAACTATGGCTACACCTTC
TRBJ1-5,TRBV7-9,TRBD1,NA,CASSFGSGTGGNQPQHF,TGTGCCAGCAGCTTCGGATCCGGGACAGGGGGGAATCAGCCCCAGCATTTT
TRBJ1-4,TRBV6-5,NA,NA,CASSYPKGGANEKLFF,TGTGCCAGCAGTTACCCTAAGGGGGGGGCTAATGAAAAACTGTTTTTT
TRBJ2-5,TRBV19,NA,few,CATRQAGETQYF,TGTGCCACCCGACAGGCGGGAGAGACCCAGTACTTC
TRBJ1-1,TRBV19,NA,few,CATKPRGRGANTEAFF,TGTGCCACCAAACCCCGCGGGCGGGGGGCGAACACTGAAGCTTTCTTT
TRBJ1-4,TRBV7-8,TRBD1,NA,CASSSRDRAEKLFF,TGTGCCAGCAGCTCGCGGGACAGGGCAGAAAAACTGTTTTTT
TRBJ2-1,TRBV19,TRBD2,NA,CASSIRLAGSFNEQFF,TGTGCCAGTAGTATTAGGCTAGCGGGCAGTTTCAATGAGCAGTTCTTC
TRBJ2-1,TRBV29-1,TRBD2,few,CSVDKGLALSYNEQFF,TGCAGCGTTGACAAGGGACTAGCGCTTTCCTACAATGAGCAGTTCTTC
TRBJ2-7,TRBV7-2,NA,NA,CASSFSSYEQYF,TGTGCCAGCAGCTTCAGCTCCTACGAGCAGTACTTC
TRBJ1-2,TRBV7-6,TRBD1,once,CAIVGRGSGYTF,TGTGCCATAGTGGGCAGGGGGTCTGGCTACACCTTC
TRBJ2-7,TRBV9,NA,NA,CASSVGGGDSSYEQYF,TGTGCCAGCAGCGTAGGGGGCGGGGACAGCTCCTACGAGCAGTACTTC
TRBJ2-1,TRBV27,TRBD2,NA,CASSFASGGSYNEQFF,TGTGCCAGCAGTTTTGCTAGCGGGGGTTCCTACAATGAGCAGTTCTTC
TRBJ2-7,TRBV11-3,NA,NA,CASSLVEQLLYEQYF,TGTGCCAGCAGCTTAGTAGAACAGCTGCTCTACGAGCAGTACTTC
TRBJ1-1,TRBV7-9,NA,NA,CASSLGMNTEAFF,TGTGCCAGCAGCTTAGGTATGAACACTGAAGCTTTCTTT
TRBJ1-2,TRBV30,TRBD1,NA,CAWLGGLSYGYTF,TGTGCCTGGTTAGGGGGCTTGAGCTATGGCTACACCTTC
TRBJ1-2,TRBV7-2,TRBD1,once,CASSFNRGVEGYTF,TGTGCCAGCAGCTTTAACAGGGGGGTAGAGGGCTACACCTTC
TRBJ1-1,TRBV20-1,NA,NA,CSAISDTEAFF,TGCAGTGCTATTTCGGACACTGAAGCTTTCTTT